These T cell receptor beta chains were read from a single sample in a study of blood T cells in healthy people across ages. TCRdb processed the 5' RACE reads anew with MiXCR; each CDR3 protein has one entry. The sample lists 650,000 to 800,000 distinct CDR3 sequences; about 42% were seen once. The specimen sequenced was blood. Receptors were obtained from a man in his fifties or sixties in good health. Each CDR3 is given with its conserved first and last residue. Each record gives: D gene, V gene, clone size, J gene, CDR3 protein, CDR3 DNA. A D gene is named only where the DNA matches it firmly. Not all rows give a size; the values are once, few, many and, for expanded clones, a class.

>NA|TRBV5-1|NA|TRBJ1-1
CASSLYAGGNTEAFF
TGCGCCAGCAGCTTGTATGCGGGCGGGAACACTGAAGCTTTCTTT
>TRBD2|TRBV9|NA|TRBJ2-1
CASSQDAGTSSYNEQFF
TGTGCCAGCAGCCAAGACGCCGGGACTAGCTCTTACAATGAGCAGTTCTTC
>NA|TRBV7-2|NA|TRBJ2-3
CASSQTSYAQYF
TGTGCCAGCAGCCAAACTAGTTATGCGCAGTATTTT
>TRBD2|TRBV28|many|TRBJ2-4
CASRGLAGGRGKNIQYF
TGTGCCAGCCGGGGACTAGCGGGGGGCCGGGGCAAAAACATTCAGTACTTC
>NA|TRBV27|many|TRBJ2-1
CASSGGRQILNEQFF
TGTGCCTCTTCAGGCGGCAGGCAAATCCTCAATGAGCAGTTCTTC
>NA|TRBV10-3|NA|TRBJ2-5
CAISKDGKETQYF
TGTGCCATCAGTAAGGACGGGAAAGAGACCCAGTACTTC
>TRBD2|TRBV3-1|NA|TRBJ2-3
CASRESRDYTDTQYF
TGTGCCAGCAGGGAAAGTCGGGACTACACAGATACGCAGTATTTT
>NA|TRBV14|NA|TRBJ2-1
CASSEQGHRRRNEQFF
TGTGCCAGCAGCGAACAGGGACACCGTCGCCGCAATGAGCAGTTCTTC
>NA|TRBV20-1|NA|TRBJ1-1
CSAPRVGEQGAFF
TGCAGTGCTCCCAGGGTAGGAGAACAAGGAGCTTTCTTT
>NA|TRBV25-1|few|TRBJ2-7
CASSEMGGSYEQYF
TGTGCCAGCAGTGAAATGGGCGGCTCCTACGAGCAGTACTTC
>NA|TRBV12-3/TRBV12-4|NA|TRBJ1-2
CAGSIRTDFNYGYTF
TGTGCCGGCAGTATCCGGACGGATTTTAACTATGGCTACACCTTC
>NA|TRBV28|few|TRBJ2-7
CASSFETYEQYF
TGTGCCAGCAGTTTTGAGACCTACGAGCAGTACTTC
>NA|TRBV6-5|few|TRBJ2-5
CASSYSRVLYF
TGTGCCAGCAGTTATAGCAGGGTTCTGTACTTC
>NA|TRBV12-3/TRBV12-4|NA|TRBJ2-7
CASSPRGGTDYEQYF
TGTGCCAGCAGTCCGAGGGGGGGGACAGACTACGAGCAGTACTTC
>NA|TRBV12-3/TRBV12-4|NA|TRBJ2-4
CASRSGATAQRVQYF
TGTGCCAGCAGGTCAGGGGCTACGGCCCAGAGGGTTCAGTACTTC
>NA|TRBV5-1|NA|TRBJ2-2
CASSPLFGELFF
TGCGCCAGTAGCCCCCTTTTCGGGGAGCTGTTTTTT
>NA|TRBV11-2|NA|TRBJ1-2
CASSLDGRPWGYTF
TGTGCCAGCAGCTTAGATGGCCGCCCCTGGGGCTACACCTTC
>NA|TRBV7-9|NA|TRBJ2-5
CASSLALSTETQYF
TGTGCCAGCAGCTTAGCGTTGTCGACGGAGACCCAGTACTTC
>NA|TRBV4-1|NA|TRBJ1-6
CASSQDAGRVAYNSPLHF
TGCGCCAGCAGCCAAGATGCCGGCAGGGTGGCCTATAATTCACCCCTCCACTTT
>TRBD2|TRBV23-1|NA|TRBJ2-7
CASSQSLAGPSYEQYF
TGCGCCAGCAGTCAGTCCCTAGCGGGCCCATCCTACGAGCAGTACTTC
>TRBD2|TRBV18|few|TRBJ2-3
CASSRASGTTDTQYF
TGTGCCAGCTCAAGGGCTAGCGGAACCACAGATACGCAGTATTTT
>NA|TRBV6-5|NA|TRBJ1-1
CASSYWRTLPGNTEAFF
TGTGCCAGCAGTTACTGGAGGACACTCCCGGGGAACACTGAAGCTTTCTTT
>NA|TRBV27|NA|TRBJ1-4
CASSPFGETNEKLFF
TGTGCCAGCAGTCCGTTCGGCGAGACTAATGAAAAACTGTTTTTT
>NA|TRBV9|NA|TRBJ2-4
CASSTLDSPKNIQYF
TGTGCCAGCAGCACGCTCGACAGCCCCAAAAACATTCAGTACTTC
>NA|TRBV7-9|NA|TRBJ2-1
CASSPPGGLTYNGQFF
TGTGCCAGCAGCCCACCAGGCGGCCTTACCTACAATGGGCAGTTCTTC
>TRBD1|TRBV6-1|NA|TRBJ1-5
CASTGTAHNQPQHF
TGTGCCAGCACAGGGACAGCGCACAATCAGCCCCAGCATTTT
>TRBD1|TRBV7-2|NA|TRBJ2-1
CASSLAGTGAGDHQFF
TGTGCCAGCAGCTTAGCTGGGACAGGGGCAGGGGACCACCAGTTCTTC
>NA|TRBV4-2|NA|TRBJ2-3
CASSQDGMDTDTQYF
TGTGCCAGCAGCCAAGATGGTATGGACACAGATACGCAGTATTTT
>NA|TRBV4-3|NA|TRBJ2-2
CASSQSGLTGELFF
TGCGCCAGCAGCCAGTCGGGTCTCACCGGGGAGCTGTTTTTT
>TRBD2|TRBV19|NA|TRBJ2-4
CASSIFKVPGGTKNIQYF
TGTGCCAGTAGTATCTTTAAGGTCCCGGGAGGGACCAAAAACATTCAGTACTTC
>NA|TRBV5-1|NA|TRBJ1-4
CASSPEANEKLFF
TGCGCCAGCAGCCCCGAGGCCAATGAAAAACTGTTTTTT
>NA|TRBV5-1|once|TRBJ2-7
CASSIGQYEQYF
TGCGCCAGCAGCATAGGACAATACGAGCAGTACTTC
>TRBD1|TRBV6-2/TRBV6-3|few|TRBJ2-7
CASRPTGTAYEQYF
TGTGCCAGCAGACCAACCGGGACAGCCTACGAGCAGTACTTC
>NA|TRBV29-1|many|TRBJ2-5
CSVSPQGQETQYF
TGCAGCGTCTCTCCACAGGGACAAGAGACCCAGTACTTC
>NA|TRBV9|NA|TRBJ1-2
CASSGVYYGYTF
TGTGCCAGCAGCGGAGTCTACTATGGCTACACCTTC
>NA|TRBV4-2|few|TRBJ2-3
CASSQLPGATDTQYF
TGTGCCAGCAGCCAACTCCCGGGGGCCACGGATACGCAGTATTTT
>NA|TRBV7-2|few|TRBJ2-4
CASTFGQGGLGEQYF
TGTGCCAGCACCTTCGGCCAGGGGGGGCTGGGAGAGCAGTACTTC
>TRBD1|TRBV20-1|NA|TRBJ1-3
CSARSTDRALSGNTIYF
TGCAGTGCTAGATCAACGGACAGGGCCCTCTCTGGAAACACCATATATTTT
>TRBD1|TRBV28|NA|TRBJ2-7
CASWDRTYEQYF
TGTGCCAGCTGGGACAGGACATACGAGCAGTACTTC
>NA|TRBV7-2|few|TRBJ2-3
CASSPQGSSTDTQYF
TGTGCCAGCAGCCCCCAGGGATCTAGCACAGATACGCAGTATTTT
>TRBD1|TRBV12-3/TRBV12-4|NA|TRBJ1-5
CASSLGQGRSSNQPQHF
TGTGCCAGCAGTCTGGGACAGGGAAGGAGTAGCAATCAGCCCCAGCATTTT
>TRBD1|TRBV7-2|many|TRBJ2-7
CASSSGGASYEQYF
TGTGCCAGCAGCTCAGGGGGCGCCTCCTACGAGCAGTACTTC
>NA|TRBV30|NA|TRBJ2-6
CAWAPGANVLTF
TGTGCCTGGGCTCCTGGGGCCAACGTCCTGACTTTC
>NA|TRBV11-1|once|TRBJ2-7
CASSTPGDYEQYF
TGTGCCAGCAGCACACCCGGGGACTACGAGCAGTACTTC
>NA|TRBV7-9|once|TRBJ1-2
CASSRDVFNYGYTF
TGTGCCAGCAGTCGGGACGTATTTAACTATGGCTACACCTTC
>NA|TRBV20-1|few|TRBJ2-5
CSATRDLRGETQYF
TGCAGTGCAACCCGGGACCTGAGAGGAGAGACCCAGTACTTC
>NA|TRBV18|NA|TRBJ2-1
CASSPGQFVEQFF
TGTGCCAGCTCACCAGGCCAATTTGTTGAGCAGTTCTTC
>NA|TRBV12-5|few|TRBJ2-2
CASGPRAGELFF
TGTGCTAGTGGCCCCCGGGCCGGGGAGCTGTTTTTT
>NA|TRBV20-1|NA|TRBJ2-7
CSARERGTRPTYEQYF
TGCAGTGCTAGGGAGAGGGGGACAAGACCAACCTACGAGCAGTACTTC
>TRBD1|TRBV12-3/TRBV12-4|NA|TRBJ2-3
CASSLGTGDGTDTQYF
TGTGCCAGCAGTTTAGGGACAGGGGATGGCACAGATACGCAGTATTTT
>NA|TRBV4-3|NA|TRBJ2-7
CASSQEPGATSPSYEQYF
TGCGCCAGCAGCCAAGAGCCGGGGGCCACTTCACCATCCTACGAGCAGTACTTC